The clone carrying this T cell receptor (beta chain) showed up many times. The data derive from a study of response to subunit inactivated influenza vaccine. TCRdb independently ran MiXCR on the RT-PCR reads; one entry per CDR3 protein. Of about 240,000 distinct CDR3 sequences listed, more than 9% were seen once; the top ten hold under 10%. The receptor's source is a man aged 50-60 years who received an inactivated influenza vaccine. The sample was non-naive T cells sorted from PBMCs, taken about 14 days before vaccination.

The CDR3 reads CASSVTGYFTF. The CDR3 nucleotides are TGTGCCAGCAGTGTGACAGGGTATTTCACCTTC. The chain recombines TRBV12-3 or TRBV12-4 with TRBJ1-2; 7 bases match TRBD1. Trimming cost V 5 bases and J 13 bases; bases outside gene matches: 7. The CDR3 sequence is 11 residues long.